The 12 T cell receptor beta chains reported below all come from one sample, sequenced in a study of T cell clonotyping in hematopoietic cell transplantation. TCRdb's table, derived via immunoSEQ multiplex PCR, lists solely in-frame clones and lacks some. Of around 17,000 clones listed, 71% are singletons. The specimen sequenced was peripheral blood mononuclear cells. These receptors were obtained from a woman aged 55 to 70 in good health. Some clones in this sample may be carry-over from other donors' samples.

The chain recombines TRBV19 with TRBJ1-4; D gene unclear. Germline values: CDR1 LNHDA, CDR2 SQIVND (reference sequence). Deletions cut 6 bases from V and 6 bases from J, with 5 bases between. The CDR3 totals 11 residues. The DNA for the CDR3 is TGTGCCAGTAGCATATATGAAAAACTGTTTTTT. Amino acid sequence: CASSIYEKLFF.

This clone was found once. The V and J genes are TRBV5-1 and TRBJ2-1; perhaps TRBD1 as D (5 bases). The length of the CDR3 is 14 residues. The germline V gene has CDR1 SGHRS and CDR2 YFSETQ. Trimming took off 4 bases at V and 2 bases at J, with 10 bases between the two ends. In DNA form, the CDR3 reads TGCGCCAGCAGCGAACTGACAGCCTACAATGAGCAGTTCTTC. It encodes CASSELTAYNEQFF.

The chain joins TRBV7-8 to TRBJ2-6; D is possibly TRBD1 (6 bases). Germline V lookup: CDR1 SGHVS, CDR2 FQNEAQ. V dropped 6 bases and J dropped 1 base, with 10 bases sitting between them. This CDR3 is 15 amino acids long. The CDR3 region is CASRRTGSGANVLTF. CDR3 bases: TGTGCCAGCAGGCGCACAGGGTCTGGGGCCAACGTCCTGACTTTC. Together with reference TRBV7-8 and TRBJ2-6, the CDR3 gives the full variable domain: GAGVSQSPRYKVAKRGQDVALRCDPISGHVSLFWYQQALGQGPEFLTYFQNEAQLDKSGLPSDRFFAERPEGSVSTLKIQRTQQEDSAVYLCASRRTGSGANVLTFGAGSRLTVL.

The rearrangement uses TRBV25-1 and TRBJ1-4; no reliable D call. The CDR3 covers 13 residues. Germline V gene lookup returns CDR1 MGHDK and CDR2 SYGVNS. V was shortened by 1 base and J by 4 bases, with 4 bases between the two germline ends. CDR3 coding DNA: TGTGCCAGCAGTGAATCGGGTAATGAAAAACTGTTTTTT. This gives the protein CASSESGNEKLFF. Combining the CDR3 with reference TRBV25-1 and TRBJ1-4 gives the whole variable domain EADIYQTPRYLVIGTGKKITLECSQTMGHDKMYWYQQDPGMELHLIHYSYGVNSTEKGDLSSESTVSRIRTEHFPLTLESARPSHTSQYLCASSESGNEKLFFGSGTQLSVL.

V is TRBV7-2 and J is TRBJ2-7; a weak D match, TRBD1 (5 bases). V was trimmed by 2 bases and J by 3 bases, leaving 11 bases between them. In germline, CDR1 is SGHTA, CDR2 FQGNSA. CDR3 length equals 14 residues. This CDR3 is CASSLRTIYYEQYF. The CDR3 DNA is TGTGCCAGCAGCTTAAGGACAATATACTACGAGCAGTACTTC. Looking up the rest from reference TRBV7-2 and TRBJ2-7 gives the full variable domain: GAGVSQSPSNKVTEKGKDVELRCDPISGHTALYWYRQSLGQGLEFLIYFQGNSAPDKSGLPSDRFSAERTGGSVSTLTIQRTQQEDSAVYLCASSLRTIYYEQYFGPGTRLTVT.

This clone was observed once. A junction end diverges from the germline sequence, so it may reflect a read error. The chain joins TRBV7-8 to TRBJ2-6; D uncertain. Germline-derived CDR1 and CDR2 are SGHVS and FQNEAQ. This CDR3 spans 17 amino acids. CDR3 sequence reads: CASSLVGSRSGANVLTF. The DNA of the CDR3 is TGTGCCAGCAGCTTAGTTGGCAGCCGGTCTGGCGCCAACGTCCTGACTTTC.

The chain is built from TRBV7-2 and TRBJ1-6; D is undetermined. Trimming removed 7 bases at V and 7 bases at J, with 14 bases between. CDR1 and CDR2 (germline): SGHTA, FQGNSA. This CDR3 is built from 14 residues. The CDR3 loop reads CASNQRESNSPLHF. The CDR3 DNA follows: TGTGCCAGCAACCAAAGGGAGTCAAATTCACCCCTCCACTTT.

In this sample, this clone turned up once. J is TRBJ2-7 and V is TRBV6-5; 9 bases match TRBD1. The germline V gene has CDR1 MNHEY and CDR2 SVGAGI. The V gene end was trimmed by 6 bases and the J gene end by 3 bases; junction bases not matched to a gene: 6. This CDR3 has 14 residues. CDR3 in DNA: TGTGCCAGCAGCCTACGACAGGGGGGCTACGAGCAGTACTTC. This sequence encodes CASSLRQGGYEQYF.

The chain uses TRBV7-2 and TRBJ1-4; TRBD1 is a possible D gene (6 bases). CDR1 is SGHTA, CDR2 FQGNSA, per germline. With 6 bases removed from V and 6 bases from J, the gap between germline ends came to 14 bases. CDR3 length: 14 amino acids. This CDR3 reads CASRRGRWDEKLFF. CDR3 nucleotide sequence: TGTGCCAGCAGACGGGGGCGCTGGGATGAAAAACTGTTTTTT.

The chain has TRBV29-1 and TRBJ1-1; D is uncertain. Per the germline V gene, CDR1 is SQVTM and CDR2 is ANQGSEA. There are 12 residues in the CDR3. The V end was cut by 3 bases, the J end by 1 base, with 6 bases between. CDR3 sequence: CSVDRGNTEAFF. CDR3 DNA: TGCAGCGTTGACCGGGGGAACACTGAAGCTTTCTTT.

This chain connects TRBV30 to TRBJ1-1, with 7 positions matching TRBD1. The V gene end was trimmed by 6 bases and the J gene end by 1 base; junction bases not matched to a gene: 5. This CDR3 has 13 residues. Germline CDR1 GTSNPN, CDR2 SVGIG (reference sequence). The CDR3 spells CACRDRPNTEAFF. In DNA, the CDR3 is TGTGCCTGTAGGGACAGACCGAACACTGAAGCTTTCTTT.

This clone qualifies as medium-sized. V and J are TRBV10-3 and TRBJ1-2; no definite D call. The CDR3 consists of 11 residues. Germline CDR1 reads ENHRY; CDR2 reads SYGVKD. With 11 bases removed from V and 6 bases from J, the gap between germline ends came to 13 bases. The CDR3 spells CAGLPFDGYTF. Written as DNA, the CDR3 is TGTGCCGGCCTTCCCTTCGATGGCTACACCTTC.